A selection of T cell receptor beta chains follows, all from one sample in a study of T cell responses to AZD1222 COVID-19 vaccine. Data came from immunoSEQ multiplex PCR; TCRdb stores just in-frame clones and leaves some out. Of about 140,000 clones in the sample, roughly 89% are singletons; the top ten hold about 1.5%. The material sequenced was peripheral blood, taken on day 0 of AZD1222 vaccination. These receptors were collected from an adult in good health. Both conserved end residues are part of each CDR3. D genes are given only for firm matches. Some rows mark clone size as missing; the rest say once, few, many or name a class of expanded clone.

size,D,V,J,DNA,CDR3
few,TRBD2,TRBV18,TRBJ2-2,TGTGCCAGCTCACCTAGACTAGCGGGACACAACACCGGGGAGCTGTTTTTT,CASSPRLAGHNTGELFF
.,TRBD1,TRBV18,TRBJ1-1,TGTGCCAGCTCATCGAACTCCGGGACAGGGTCGAACACTGAAGCTTTCTTT,CASSSNSGTGSNTEAFF
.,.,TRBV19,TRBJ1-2,TGTGCCAGTAGTATAGGCGGCAGGGAAAGAGGCTACACCTTC,CASSIGGRERGYTF
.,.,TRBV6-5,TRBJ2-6,TGTGCCAGCACCGAGGGGGCTGGGGCCAACGTCCTGACTTTC,CASTEGAGANVLTF
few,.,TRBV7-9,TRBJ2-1,TGTGCCAGCAGCTTTCTTTCCAGCCCCCAGCAGTTCTTC,CASSFLSSPQQFF
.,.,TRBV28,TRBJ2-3,TGTGCCAGCAGCCCGGCAGGACATACGCAGTATTTT,CASSPAGHTQYF
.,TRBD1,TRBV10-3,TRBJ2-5,TGTGCCATCAGTGAGGAGAGGGACAGGGGGCAAGAGACCCAGTACTTC,CAISEERDRGQETQYF
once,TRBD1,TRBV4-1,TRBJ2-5,TGCGCCAGCAGCCAGAGGACAGGGGAAGAGACCCAGTACTTC,CASSQRTGEETQYF
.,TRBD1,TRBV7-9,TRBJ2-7,TGTGCCAGCTCCAAAAAGGGACAGGGGACTTACGAGCAGTACTTC,CASSKKGQGTYEQYF
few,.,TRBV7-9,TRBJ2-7,TGTGCCAGCAGCTTTCGGAATGGAGAGCAGTACTTC,CASSFRNGEQYF
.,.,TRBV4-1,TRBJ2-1,TGCGCCAGCAGCCAAGATGGAAATGAGCAGTTCTTC,CASSQDGNEQFF
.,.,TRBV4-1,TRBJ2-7,TGCGCCAGCAGCCAAGATCTGTACGAGCAGTACTTC,CASSQDLYEQYF
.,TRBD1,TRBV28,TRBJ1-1,TGTGCCAGCAGTCTAAGGGGTTGGGACAGGGGTCGAGAGAACACTGAAGCTTTCTTT,CASSLRGWDRGRENTEAFF
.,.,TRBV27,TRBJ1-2,TGTGCCAGCAAGGAAGGGGGGGGCTTCTATGGCTACACCTTC,CASKEGGGFYGYTF
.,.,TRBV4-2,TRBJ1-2,TGTGCCAGCAGCTCTCAGGGGCTGCTCCGGGGCTACACCTTC,CASSSQGLLRGYTF
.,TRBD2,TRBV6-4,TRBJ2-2,TGTGCCAGCAGTGTCGGGGGGGCCTACGGGGAGCTGTTTTTT,CASSVGGAYGELFF
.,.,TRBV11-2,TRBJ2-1,TGTGCCAGCAGCTTAGAGGGGGTAAACTCCTACAATGAGCAGTTCTTC,CASSLEGVNSYNEQFF
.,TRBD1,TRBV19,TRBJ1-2,TGTGCCAGTAGTCCCCTCGGAGGCAGGGGGCTCACCAGCGGCGGTGGCTACACCTTC,CASSPLGGRGLTSGGGYTF
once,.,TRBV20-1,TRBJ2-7,TGCAGTGCTAGTTCCGGGTACTCCTACGAGCAGTACTTC,CSASSGYSYEQYF
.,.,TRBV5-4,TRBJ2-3,TGTGCCAGCAGCTACGGACAGCCAGATACGCAGTATTTT,CASSYGQPDTQYF
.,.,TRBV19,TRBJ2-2,TGTGCCAGTAGTCGTCCGCGCGGGGAGCTGTTTTTT,CASSRPRGELFF
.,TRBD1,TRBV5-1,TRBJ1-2,TGCGCCAGCAGCTATGACAGGGACGGCTACACCTTC,CASSYDRDGYTF
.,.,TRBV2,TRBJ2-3,TGTGCCAGCAACGCGGCGGGCACTACAGATACGCAGTATTTT,CASNAAGTTDTQYF
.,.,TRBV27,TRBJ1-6,TGTGCCAGCAGTTTAAGGAGGGCGCCCAAATCACCCCTCCACTTT,CASSLRRAPKSPLHF
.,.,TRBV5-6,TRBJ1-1,TGTGCCAGCAGCCTTGAGACGGGCACTGAAGCTTTCTTT,CASSLETGTEAFF
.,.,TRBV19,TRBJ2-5,TGTGCCAGTAGTATAAGGCCGGGAGAGACCCAGTACTTC,CASSIRPGETQYF
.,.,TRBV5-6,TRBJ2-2,TGTGCCAGCAGCTCGGCGGGGCGGGGCGCGTACACCGGGGAGCTGTTTTTT,CASSSAGRGAYTGELFF
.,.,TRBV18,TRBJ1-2,TGTGCCAGCTCACCACCTGGCAGGGTGGTCGATGGCTACACCTTC,CASSPPGRVVDGYTF
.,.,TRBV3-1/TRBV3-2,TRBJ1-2,TGTGCCAGCAGCCAAGATTCGAGCGGCCGTAACTATGGCTACACCTTC,CASSQDSSGRNYGYTF
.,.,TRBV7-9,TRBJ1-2,TGTGCCAGCAGCCCACCGTACTATGGCTACACCTTC,CASSPPYYGYTF
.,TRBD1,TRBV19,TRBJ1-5,TGTGCCAGTACTGGGACAGGTAATCAGCCCCAGCATTTT,CASTGTGNQPQHF